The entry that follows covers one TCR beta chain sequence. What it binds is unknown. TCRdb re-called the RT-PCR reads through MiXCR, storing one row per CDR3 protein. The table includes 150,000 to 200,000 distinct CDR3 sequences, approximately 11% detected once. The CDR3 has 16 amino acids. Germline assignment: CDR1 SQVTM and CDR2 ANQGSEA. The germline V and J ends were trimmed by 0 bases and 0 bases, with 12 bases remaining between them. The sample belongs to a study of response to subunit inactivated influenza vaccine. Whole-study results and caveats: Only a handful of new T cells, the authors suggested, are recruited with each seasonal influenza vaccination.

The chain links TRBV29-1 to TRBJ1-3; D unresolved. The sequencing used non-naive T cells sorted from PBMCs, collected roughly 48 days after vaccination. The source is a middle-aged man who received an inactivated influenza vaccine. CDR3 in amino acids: CSVEDRFGDSGNTIYF. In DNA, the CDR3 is TGCAGCGTTGAAGATAGGTTCGGGGACTCTGGAAACACCATATATTTT.